This TCR beta chain was recorded in a study of blood T cell repertoires in COVID-19. Study-wide background: The study drew acute and convalescent COVID-19 samples from the United States, Italy and Spain.

In the original processing: Reference gene primer amplification gave estimated nucleated cell counts. The assay was immunoSEQ multiplex PCR, and TCRdb's table has in-frame clones only and misses some. The V and J calls and clone size are taken from that table; D and trimming were inferred from the DNA. The sample shows roughly 400,000 clones, over 85% of them seen only once. Cohort assignment relied on participant-reported clinical history. The ends were cut back, 3 bases at V and 5 bases at J, with 8 bases in the middle. The CDR3 is 12 amino acids. Germline assignment: CDR1 SGHRS and CDR2 YFSETQ. The receptor's source is a woman aged 25 to 39 who had recovered from COVID-19. The gene calls are TRBV5-1 and TRBJ2-5, with unresolved D. The sample consisted of PBMCs or T cells enriched from blood (not recorded which). The DNA of the CDR3 is TGCGCCAGCAGCTCGATGAGCGAGACCCAGTACTTC. Protein: CASSSMSETQYF.